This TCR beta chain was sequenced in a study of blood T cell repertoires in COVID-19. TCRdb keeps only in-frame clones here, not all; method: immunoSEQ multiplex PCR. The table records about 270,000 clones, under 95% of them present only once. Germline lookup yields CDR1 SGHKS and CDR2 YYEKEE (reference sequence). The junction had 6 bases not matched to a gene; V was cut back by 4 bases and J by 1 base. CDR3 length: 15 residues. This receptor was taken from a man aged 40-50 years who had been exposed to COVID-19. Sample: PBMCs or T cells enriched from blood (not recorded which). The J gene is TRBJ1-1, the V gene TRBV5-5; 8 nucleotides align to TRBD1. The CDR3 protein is CASSGWTGSNTEAFF. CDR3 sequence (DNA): TGTGCCAGCAGCGGCTGGACAGGGTCGAACACTGAAGCTTTCTTT.